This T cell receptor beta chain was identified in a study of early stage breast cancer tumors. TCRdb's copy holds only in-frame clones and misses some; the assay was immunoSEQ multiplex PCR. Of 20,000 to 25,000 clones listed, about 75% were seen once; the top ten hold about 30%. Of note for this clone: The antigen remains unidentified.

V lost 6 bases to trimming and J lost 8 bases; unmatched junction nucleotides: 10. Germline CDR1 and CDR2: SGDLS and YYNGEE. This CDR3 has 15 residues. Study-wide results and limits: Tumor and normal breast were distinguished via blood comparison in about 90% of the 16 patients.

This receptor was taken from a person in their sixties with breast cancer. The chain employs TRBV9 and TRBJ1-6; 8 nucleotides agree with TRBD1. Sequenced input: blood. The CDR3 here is CASTHQGALDSPLHF. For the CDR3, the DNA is TGTGCCAGCACCCATCAGGGGGCTCTCGATTCACCCCTCCACTTT.